This passage covers 19 T cell receptor beta chains from one sample sequenced in a study of blood T cell repertoires in COVID-19 (dated by TCRdb to 2018 to 2021). Library method: the immunoSEQ multiplex PCR assay. Held by TCRdb, this immuneACCESS table contains in-frame sequences only and omits some clones. Under half of the omission traces to an unresolved V gene where checked; the cause of the rest is unknown. In this sample the table shows approximately 290,000 clones, roughly four fifths of which occur a single time. The ten largest clonotypes hold about a sixth of the sample. Sequencing used peripheral blood. These receptor sequences come from an older person with COVID-19, enrolled during active disease.

J is TRBJ1-1 and V is TRBV19, with 8 nucleotides matching TRBD1. The J segment lost 0 bases and the V segment lost 6 bases, leaving 9 bases of the junction unmatched. Germline-derived CDR1 and CDR2 are LNHDA and SQIVND (reference sequence). The CDR3 extends over 16 amino acids. Here the CDR3 reads CASSSHGTGLNTEAFF. The CDR3 DNA follows: TGTGCCAGTAGCAGCCACGGGACAGGCTTGAACACTGAAGCTTTCTTT.

This clone was counted between two and nine times. The chain employs TRBV28 and TRBJ2-7; 7 positions agree with TRBD2. CDR3 length equals 15 residues. In germline, CDR1 is MDHEN, CDR2 SYDVKM. The ends lost 6 bases at V and 5 bases at J; junction bases unmatched: 13. The CDR3 coding sequence is TGTGCCAGCAGCGATCCACGGGGGGAGTCGGACGAGCAGTACTTC. This translates into CASSDPRGESDEQYF.

The rearrangement uses TRBV19 and TRBJ2-6, with 7 bases lining up with TRBD2. Germline lookup yields CDR1 LNHDA and CDR2 SQIVND (reference sequence). This CDR3 is 20 amino acids long. V shed 4 bases, J shed 1 base, and the junction held 16 bases outside the gene matches. The CDR3 nucleotides read TGTGCCAGTAGTACCGGGACTACCAGGGCCCGACTTTCTGGGGCCAACGTCCTGACTTTC. Its protein product is CASSTGTTRARLSGANVLTF.

The chain links TRBV2 to TRBJ2-3, with TRBD2 matching 12 bases. V was clipped by 6 bases and J by 5 bases; unmatched bases: 9. Per germline, CDR1 SNHLY and CDR2 FYNNEI. The CDR3 runs 16 residues. The CDR3 DNA reads TGTGCCAGCAGACTAGGACTAGCGGGATTGGTAGATACGCAGTATTTT. This sequence encodes CASRLGLAGLVDTQYF.

The V and J genes are TRBV11-2 and TRBJ2-7; D is perhaps TRBD1 (5 bases). The CDR3 has 14 amino acids. CDR1 and CDR2 (germline): SGHAT, FQNNGV. Trimming took 5 bases from V and 4 from J, leaving 15 bases between them. CDR3 in amino acids: CASSLQSGLYEQYF. The CDR3 bases are TGTGCCAGCAGCCTCCAGTCAGGGTTATACGAGCAGTACTTC. Full variable domain (rest looked up from reference TRBV11-2 and TRBJ2-7): EAGVAQSPRYKIIEKRQSVAFWCNPISGHATLYWYQQILGQGPKLLIQFQNNGVVDDSQLPKDRFSAERLKGVDSTLKIQPAKLEDSAVYLCASSLQSGLYEQYFGPGTRLTVT.

CDR3 nucleotides: TGTGCCAGCATTCCTCCCGGGGGGGGAACCTACGAGCAGTACTTC. Its protein product is CASIPPGGGTYEQYF. The chain recombines TRBV28 with TRBJ2-7, with TRBD2 matching over 8 bases. V gave up 7 bases and J gave up 2 bases; unmatched junction bases: 10. Germline loops: CDR1 MDHEN, CDR2 SYDVKM. CDR3 length: 15 amino acids.

The CDR3 here is CASSYRGAGYGYTF. The CDR3 bases are TGTGCCAGCAGTTACAGGGGCGCCGGATATGGCTACACCTTC. J is TRBJ1-2 and V is TRBV2, with 7 bases identical to TRBD1. There are 14 residues in the CDR3. CDR1 is SNHLY, CDR2 FYNNEI, per germline. Germline trimming cut 5 bases from V and 5 bases from J; bases unmatched to any gene: 8. The whole variable domain, filled in from reference TRBV2 and TRBJ1-2, reads EPEVTQTPSHQVTQMGQEVILRCVPISNHLYFYWYRQILGQKVEFLVSFYNNEISEKSEIFDDQFSVERPDGSNFTLKIRSTKLEDSAMYFCASSYRGAGYGYTFGSGTRLTVV.

The chain links TRBV28 to TRBJ2-7, with D possibly matching TRBD1 (7 bases). The length of the CDR3 is 16 residues. Deletions cut 6 bases from V and 1 base from J, with 19 bases between. CDR1 is MDHEN, CDR2 SYDVKM, per germline. The CDR3 loop reads CASRLGGQPVSYEQYF. The DNA of the CDR3 is TGTGCCAGCAGATTGGGGGGACAGCCCGTATCCTACGAGCAGTACTTC.

The gene calls are TRBV7-2 and TRBJ2-7, with 9 nucleotides matching TRBD1. With 4 bases clipped from V and 3 bases from J, the junction kept 7 bases outside the gene matches. In germline, CDR1 is SGHTA, CDR2 FQGNSA. This CDR3 comprises 15 residues. The CDR3 is CASSSTGTGIYEQYF. Written as DNA, the CDR3 is TGTGCCAGCAGCTCCACCGGGACAGGGATCTACGAGCAGTACTTC.

The rearrangement links TRBV11-2 to TRBJ1-6, with D perhaps TRBD1 (5 bases). Looked up from germline, CDR1 is SGHAT and CDR2 is FQNNGV. CDR3 length equals 17 residues. V was clipped by 4 bases and J by 0 bases, with 13 bases between them. The CDR3 DNA follows: TGTGCCAGCAGCTCCCCTGGGGCGAGCTCCTATAATTCACCCCTCCACTTT. It encodes CASSSPGASSYNSPLHF.

The chain combines TRBV3-1 (or the pseudogene TRBV3-2) with TRBJ2-1, with TRBD2 matching 8 bases. Germline V gives CDR1 LGHDT, CDR2 YNNKEL (reference sequence). J gave up 2 bases and V 1 base, and 1 base lay outside the gene matches. The CDR3 loop spans 15 amino acids. This CDR3 reads CASSQAGGAYNEQFF. Here the CDR3 DNA reads TGTGCCAGCAGCCAAGCGGGGGGGGCCTACAATGAGCAGTTCTTC.

J is TRBJ2-3 and V is TRBV9; D perhaps matches TRBD2 (7 bases). V was pared by 4 bases and J by 3 bases, with 24 bases between. CDR1 and CDR2 (germline): SGDLS, YYNGEE. CDR3 length equals 18 residues. The DNA for the CDR3 is TGTGCCAGCAGCCGACGGGGTTTCAGGGGAGGGGATACAGATACGCAGTATTTT. Amino acids: CASSRRGFRGGDTDTQYF.

The V and J genes are TRBV2 and TRBJ2-3; 8 bases map to TRBD2. Germline lookup yields CDR1 SNHLY and CDR2 FYNNEI. J was trimmed by 11 bases and V by 4 bases; bases with no gene match: 8. CDR3 size: 13 residues. Here the CDR3 reads CASSAWSREGQYF. The CDR3 coding sequence is TGTGCCAGCAGTGCGTGGAGTCGGGAGGGGCAGTATTTT.

This clone was seen once. V usage is TRBV3-1 (or the pseudogene TRBV3-2) and J usage is TRBJ2-3; 8 nucleotides line up with TRBD2. This CDR3 is 14 amino acids long. Looked up from germline, CDR1 is LGHDT and CDR2 is YNNKEL (reference sequence). The junction had 5 bases not matched to a gene; V was cut back by 7 bases and J by 2 bases. This CDR3 is CASMTSATTDTQYF. For the CDR3, the DNA is TGTGCCAGCATGACTAGCGCCACCACAGATACGCAGTATTTT.

The genes are TRBV10-3 and TRBJ1-2; possibly TRBD1 for D (5 bases). Per the germline V gene, CDR1 is ENHRY and CDR2 is SYGVKD. V was trimmed by 4 bases and J by 4 bases, leaving 19 bases between them. This CDR3 has 16 amino acids. DNA for the CDR3: TGTGCCATCAGTGCAGGGTCACAACCCGCAACCTATGGCTACACCTTC. Translating gives CAISAGSQPATYGYTF.

The chain links TRBV5-1 to TRBJ2-7, with D possibly matching TRBD1 (6 bases). This CDR3 comprises 14 residues. The germline CDR1 and CDR2 sequences are SGHRS and YFSETQ. V lost 8 bases, J lost 0 bases, and 15 bases lay in between. The CDR3 coding sequence is TGCGCCAGTAGACTGGGACAAAGCTCCTACGAGCAGTACTTC. This sequence encodes CASRLGQSSYEQYF.

The rearrangement links TRBV7-2 to TRBJ1-6; no reliable D call. V shed 5 bases and J shed 7 bases, with 15 bases lying between them. Germline CDR1 reads SGHTA; CDR2 reads FQGNSA. The CDR3 has 15 residues. CDR3 DNA sequence: TGTGCCAGCAGCCCTAGAAGTGTTGGGAATTCACCCCTCCACTTT. Translated, it gives CASSPRSVGNSPLHF. Using reference TRBV7-2 and TRBJ1-6 for the parts outside the CDR3, the full variable domain is GAGVSQSPSNKVTEKGKDVELRCDPISGHTALYWYRQSLGQGLEFLIYFQGNSAPDKSGLPSDRFSAERTGGSVSTLTIQRTQQEDSAVYLCASSPRSVGNSPLHFGNGTRLTVT.

The CDR3 here is CASSDSSGVKDTQYF. The CDR3 region has the DNA TGTGCCAGCAGCGACTCTAGCGGGGTGAAAGATACGCAGTATTTT. The chain joins TRBV7-2 to TRBJ2-3; 9 nucleotides agree with TRBD2. Germline CDR1 is SGHTA and CDR2 is FQGNSA. This CDR3 has 15 amino acids. J gave up 5 bases and V 5 bases, and 8 bases lay outside the gene matches. Supplemented by reference TRBV7-2 and TRBJ2-3, the full variable domain reads GAGVSQSPSNKVTEKGKDVELRCDPISGHTALYWYRQSLGQGLEFLIYFQGNSAPDKSGLPSDRFSAERTGGSVSTLTIQRTQQEDSAVYLCASSDSSGVKDTQYFGPGTRLTVL.

This clone was detected once. The CDR3 reads CASSALADPDYNEQFF. CDR3 sequence (DNA): TGTGCCAGCAGTGCACTAGCGGACCCTGACTACAATGAGCAGTTCTTC. The V call is TRBV28, the J call TRBJ2-1; 8 nucleotides align to TRBD2. CDR3 length: 16 residues. Germline V gene data show CDR1 as MDHEN and CDR2 as SYDVKM. The V and J ends lost 5 bases and 3 bases, in that order; junction bases with no gene match: 9.